These 2 T cell receptor beta chains originate from one sample sequenced in a study of shared clonotypes between healthy human individuals. TCRdb's table, derived via immunoSEQ multiplex PCR, lists solely in-frame clones and lacks some. In the table there are approximately 2.5 million clones, about 92% of which are singletons. The specimen sequenced was naive CD4+ T cells sorted from blood. Subset in this sample: CD45RA+ positively selected. The source of these receptors is a man aged 18 to 29 in good health.

As DNA, the CDR3 is TGTGCCTGGAGCCTAGGCGGGGGGTCTAATTCACCCCTCCACTTT. It encodes CAWSLGGGSNSPLHF. The genes are TRBV30 and TRBJ1-6; a weak D match, TRBD1 (5 bases). V was clipped by 3 bases and J by 6 bases, with 15 bases between them. This CDR3 contains 15 residues. Germline V CDR1 and CDR2: GTSNPN, SVGIG (reference sequence).

This rearrangement joins TRBV5-1 to TRBJ1-5; D call uncertain. The CDR3 extends over 15 amino acids. Germline assignment: CDR1 SGHRS and CDR2 YFSETQ. Trimming took off 0 bases at V and 1 base at J, with 8 bases between the two ends. The CDR3 DNA reads TGCGCCAGCAGCTTGGGGGAGGGAAGCAATCAGCCCCAGCATTTT. Translated: CASSLGEGSNQPQHF.